The present entry profiles one T cell receptor beta chain with its context. The junction had 0 bases not matched to a gene; V was cut back by 1 base and J by 6 bases. Per germline, CDR1 SGDLS and CDR2 YYNGEE. CDR3 length: 13 amino acids. These data come from a study of T cells in Graves' hyperthyroidism and ophthalmopathy. Amplification yielded TCR beta CDR3 regions, with RNA transcripts as the source. A first-round RT-PCR of the TCR CDR3 used the HTBI primer set. TCRdb independently ran MiXCR on the multiplex PCR reads; one entry per CDR3 protein. Of hundreds of thousands of distinct CDR3 sequences detected, roughly 15% appear once; the ten largest clones hold 13%.

The chain employs TRBV9 and TRBJ2-2, with 7 bases lining up with TRBD2. This receptor was taken from a man younger than 35 with Graves' ophthalmopathy. Source material: blood. The CDR3: CASSVTSAGELFF. In DNA, the CDR3 is TGTGCCAGCAGCGTAACTAGCGCCGGGGAGCTGTTTTTT. Full variable domain (remainder filled in from reference TRBV9 and TRBJ2-2): DSGVTQTPKHLITATGQRVTLRCSPRSGDLSVYWYQQSLDQGLQFLIQYYNGEERAKGNILERFSAQQFPDLHSELNLSSLELGDSALYFCASSVTSAGELFFGEGSRLTVL.